Below are 21 T cell receptor beta chains sequenced from a single sample in a study of tumor and adjacent non-tumor tissue in lung cancer. Three rounds of nested PCR, following a modified ARM-PCR protocol, produced the TCRbeta library. TCRdb itself ran the multiplex PCR reads through MiXCR, one entry per CDR3 protein. The data show more than 120,000 distinct CDR3 sequences, approximately 72% seen once. This sample's RNA came from whole unsorted tissue. Sequencing was performed on lung tumor tissue. The receptors stem from a man aged 60 to 69 with small cell lung cancer.

Concerning this clonotype: This clone may be a read error of a much larger clone one base away. V and J are TRBV20-1 and TRBJ2-3; D is possibly TRBD2 (5 bases). The CDR3 loop spans 15 amino acids. Germline V gene data show CDR1 as DFQATT and CDR2 as SNEGSKA (reference sequence). CDR3 bases: TGCAGTGCTAGAGGTACTAGATCTAGCATAGATACGCAGTATTTT. Protein: CSARGTRSSIDTQYF.

The chain recombines TRBV4-2 with TRBJ1-6, with 9 nucleotides matching TRBD1. V was pared by 2 bases and J by 9 bases, with 2 bases of the junction left unmatched. Per germline, CDR1 LGHNA and CDR2 YNFKEQ. The CDR3 length is 14 residues. In DNA, the CDR3 is TGTGCCAGCAGCCAAACAGGGGGCCGTTCACCCCTCCACTTT. This translates into CASSQTGGRSPLHF.

This clonotype was seen a few times. An end of the junction does not agree with germline; a read error may underlie this. The V gene is TRBV6-1, the J gene TRBJ2-7, with D uncertain. Looked up from germline, CDR1 is MNHNS and CDR2 is SASEGT. The CDR3 totals 16 residues. CDR3 DNA: TGTGCCAGCACAAAAGCGCCACCCAAAGAATCATACGTGCAGTACTTC. Its protein is CASTKAPPKESYVQYF.

On this clonotype itself: A clone one base away is much larger, so this may be a read error. V and J are TRBV20-1 and TRBJ2-1; TRBD2 matches at 12 bases. The CDR3 extends over 13 amino acids. Germline V CDR1 and CDR2: DFQATT, SNEGSKA (reference sequence). The CDR3 region has the DNA TGCAGTGCTAGACTAGCGGGGGGGGATGAGCAGTGCTTC. Its translation: CSARLAGGDEQCF.

This clonotype was recorded many times. The V gene is TRBV20-1, the J gene TRBJ2-7, with 7 bases fitting TRBD1. The V gene's germline CDR1 is DFQATT and CDR2 SNEGSKA (reference sequence). The CDR3 sequence is 13 residues long. V dropped 5 bases and J dropped 3; count of bases not matched to a gene: 7. CDR3 in DNA: TGCAGTGCTCCCGGGACAGACCTCTACGAGCAGTACTTC. This sequence encodes CSAPGTDLYEQYF.

This clonotype was found many times. The chain carries TRBV5-5 and TRBJ1-1; D is perhaps TRBD1 (6 bases). There are 14 residues in the CDR3. The ends were cut back, 4 bases at V and 3 bases at J, with 13 bases in the middle. Germline values: CDR1 SGHKS, CDR2 YYEKEE (reference sequence). CDR3 coding DNA: TGTGCCAGCAGCCCACTAGGGGGGTACACTGAAGCTTTCTTT. Residues: CASSPLGGYTEAFF.

This clonotype came up a few times. The V gene is TRBV24-1, the J gene TRBJ2-7; D perhaps matches TRBD2 (6 bases). The V gene lost 11 bases and the J gene lost 1 base, with 14 bases spanning the gap. The CDR3 extends over 13 amino acids. CDR1 KGHDR and CDR2 SFDVKD come from the germline V gene. The CDR3 loop is CASAGRLSYEQYF. In nucleotides, the CDR3 is TGTGCCAGCGCCGGGAGACTTTCCTACGAGCAGTACTTC.

On this clonotype itself: One end of the junction is discordant with germline, which a read error may explain. The chain carries TRBV20-1 and TRBJ1-2; D remains unclear. CDR1 and CDR2 (germline): DFQATT, SNEGSKA (reference sequence). CDR3 length equals 14 residues. The CDR3 loop is CGATFEEQVDGYTF. CDR3 nucleotide sequence: TGCGGTGCGACCTTTGAGGAGCAGGTGGATGGCTACACCTTC.

The CDR3 loop reads CASSLGPGSYNEQFF. The CDR3 nucleotides read TGTGCCAGCAGCCTCGGACCCGGCTCCTACAATGAGCAGTTCTTC. The chain has TRBV5-4 and TRBJ2-1; D not certain. Per the germline V gene, CDR1 is SGHNT and CDR2 is YYREEE (reference sequence). The V gene lost 4 bases and the J gene lost 0 bases, with 11 bases spanning the gap. The CDR3 contains 15 residues.

Regarding this clonotype: At one end, the junction sequence differs from germline, possibly due to a read error. V usage is TRBV29-1 and J usage is TRBJ2-2; either TRBD1 or TRBD2 may fit D (5 bases each). Germline V gives CDR1 SQVTM, CDR2 ANQGSEA. CDR3 length: 16 amino acids. The CDR3 bases are TGTAGCGTTGCCGGACACCATAGGAGTAACACCGGGGAGCTGTTTTTT. Protein sequence: CSVAGHHRSNTGELFF.

In the case of this clonotype: The germline gene is not matched at one end of the junction; a read error may be the cause. CDR3 in DNA: TGCGCCAGCAGCTTGCCAGGTGAAGAGACCCAGTATTTC. Protein product: CASSLPGEETQYF. This chain links TRBV5-1 with TRBJ2-5; D ambiguous. The CDR3 loop spans 13 amino acids. From germline, CDR1 is SGHRS and CDR2 YFSETQ.

V gene TRBV11-1 combines with J gene TRBJ2-2; D is possibly TRBD2 (6 bases). Trimming left V 6 bases short and J 7 bases short, with 18 bases between. The germline V gene encodes CDR1 SGHAT and CDR2 FQDESV (reference sequence). This CDR3 region has 15 residues. CDR3 sequence reads: CASSWTIVNIGELFF. The CDR3 DNA sequence: TGTGCCAGCAGTTGGACTATCGTGAATATCGGGGAGCTGTTTTTT. Together with reference TRBV11-1 and TRBJ2-2, the CDR3 gives the full variable domain: EAEVAQSPRYKITEKSQAVAFWCDPISGHATLYWYRQILGQGPELLVQFQDESVVDDSQLPKDRFSAERLKGVDSTLKIQPAELGDSAMYLCASSWTIVNIGELFFGEGSRLTVL.

With regard to this clonotype: A much more abundant neighbour one base away suggests this may be a read error. The chain carries TRBV6-1 and TRBJ2-2; D is unresolved. Germline CDR1 and CDR2: MNHNS and SASEGT. The ends were cut back, 7 bases at V and 1 base at J, with 16 bases in the middle. This CDR3 has 16 residues. The CDR3 nucleotides are TGTGCCAGCACCCTGACTCATACCGTGAACACCGGGGAGCTGTTTTTT. Its protein is CASTLTHTVNTGELFF.

A note on this clonotype: An end of the junction does not agree with germline; a read error may underlie this. The chain uses TRBV11-1 and TRBJ2-1, with 9 bases identical to TRBD2. This CDR3 comprises 16 residues. Germline CDR1 SGHAT, CDR2 FQDESV (reference sequence). This CDR3 reads CASSYGLAYRYNEQLF. CDR3 nucleotide sequence: TGTGCCAGCAGCTATGGACTAGCGTATCGGTACAATGAGCAGCTCTTC.

About this clonotype itself: One end of the junction is discordant with germline, which a read error may explain. This sequence joins TRBV11-2 and TRBJ1-1; D unresolved. From germline, CDR1 is SGHAT and CDR2 FQNNGV. The CDR3 loop spans 16 amino acids. CDR3 loop: CASSFFSGPLNTEAFF. DNA for the CDR3: TGTGCTAGCAGCTTCTTCAGTGGGCCGTTGAACACTGAAGCTTTCTTT.

There are many counts of this clonotype. This chain connects TRBV24-1 to TRBJ2-3; 9 positions match TRBD1. The junction had 12 bases not matched to a gene; V was cut back by 4 bases and J by 5 bases. Germline V gives CDR1 KGHDR, CDR2 SFDVKD. The CDR3 totals 17 residues. The CDR3, as DNA: TGTGCCACCAGTGAGCCTCTTTGGACAGGGGAAGGAGATACGCAGTATTTT. It encodes CATSEPLWTGEGDTQYF.

V is TRBV20-1 and J is TRBJ1-1; unclear D gene. The CDR3 runs 12 residues. Per the germline V gene, CDR1 is DFQATT and CDR2 is SNEGSKA (reference sequence). As DNA, the CDR3 is TGCCGTACTAGAGATTTGGATGCTGAAGCTTTCTTT. It encodes CRTRDLDAEAFF.

As concerns this clonotype: A much larger clone sits a single nucleotide away, making a read error possible. The chain is built from TRBV6-1 and TRBJ2-7, with a tentative D call TRBD1 (6 bases). Trimming took off 6 bases at V and 11 bases at J, with 17 bases between the two ends. In germline, CDR1 is MNHNS, CDR2 SASEGT. The CDR3 has 12 amino acids. CDR3 amino acids: CASRTYRDPKYF. DNA of the CDR3: TGTGCCAGCAGAACCTACAGGGACCCGAAGTACTTC.

This clonotype was detected only once. One junction end disagrees with the germline gene, perhaps due to a read error. J is TRBJ2-1 and V is TRBV20-1; 10 bases fit TRBD1. The germline gives CDR1 DFQATT, CDR2 SNEGSKA (reference sequence). This CDR3 has 15 residues. The DNA for the CDR3 is TGCAGAGCTAGGGGCCGGGACAGGGGCTATAATGAGCAGTTCTTC. Translating gives CRARGRDRGYNEQFF.

On this clonotype itself: Lacking the conserved final phenylalanine or tryptophan, this CDR3 likely reflects a read error. The CDR3 spells CVSSWTPATDTQYL. The DNA for the CDR3 is TGTGTCAGCAGTTGGACTCCCGCCACAGATACGCAGTATCTT. V usage is TRBV6-5 and J usage is TRBJ2-3, with D possibly matching TRBD2 (5 bases). The CDR3 has 14 residues. The germline V gene encodes CDR1 MNHEY and CDR2 SVGAGI.

This clonotype was picked up a small number of times. The CDR3 spells CASNSVGGISPYNEQFF. The CDR3 nucleotides read TGTGCCAGCAATTCTGTCGGGGGGATTAGTCCCTACAATGAGCAGTTCTTC. This chain connects TRBV6-1 to TRBJ2-1, with TRBD2 matching over 7 bases. The V and J ends lost 7 bases and 2 bases, in that order; junction bases with no gene match: 14. CDR1 MNHNS and CDR2 SASEGT come from the germline V gene. The CDR3 is 17 residues long.